This TCR beta chain was recovered during a study of shared clonotypes between healthy human individuals. Whole-study context: CD4 naive and CD4 memory each took three plates per donor, while CD8 naive took two and CD8 memory one. General study points: Between a few donors, naive CD4 clonotypes were shared at a level of about 5%. Collection of samples was limited to blood; tissue repertoires likely differ.

Concerning this clone itself: Its antigen is not identified.

From germline, CDR1 is MNHEY and CDR2 SMNVEV (reference sequence). The CDR3 consists of 16 residues. The V gene lost 5 bases and the J gene lost 1 base, with 17 bases spanning the gap. Every subset had its genomic DNA shared out evenly among several immunoSEQ plates. Repertoires were generated with immunoSEQ multiplex PCR, while TCRdb's copy carries only in-frame clones and drops some. The sample carries roughly 700,000 clones, 80% to 95% recorded once. What was sequenced was memory CD8+ T cells from PBMCs. The sample's subset: CD45RO+ cells pooled with CCR7-negative TemRA cells. The gene calls are TRBV27 and TRBJ2-5; D is uncertain. The TCR was taken from a man between 18 and 35 years old in good health. Some clones in this sample may be carry-over from other donors' samples. The CDR3 nucleotides read TGTGCCAGCAGTCCCCTCGAAGGGCGGAGCCAAGAGACCCAGTACTTC. The encoded protein is CASSPLEGRSQETQYF.